This T cell receptor (beta chain) was sequenced in a study of T-cell reconstitution after alpha-beta-depleted transplantation in children (dated by TCRdb to the mid-2010s). General notes on the study: Using TCR repertoire profiling, the study followed T-cell immune reconstitution in a quantitative way in children after TCRalphabeta/CD19-depleted allogeneic hematopoietic cell transplantation.

With respect to this clonotype: The clone's antigen remains unknown. Per-base quality was not reported, and no clone a single base away is much larger than it.

Receptors were amplified or captured by PCR. The sequencer listed for this sample is Illumina HiSeq 2500. Molecular barcoding was employed in the preparation of TCR libraries, with unique molecular identifiers being used to normalize TCRbeta repertoire quantification. Using fastp trimming at Q25 and MiXCR clonotype assembly, TCRdb reanalyzed the public sequencing data and kept in-frame beta chains. Duplicate CDR3 protein sequences are folded into a single record with the most common DNA and genes. For this sample there are 600,000 to 700,000 distinct CDR3 sequences; approximately 15% appear just once. The ten largest clones take up 0.8% to 1.1% of the sample. The CDR3 goes from the cysteine to the phenylalanine over 13 residues. Left in the record is the CDR3 DNA by itself, 39 bases read in frame from the first base. From the germline V gene, CDR1 is SGHTA and CDR2 is FQGNSA. The V and J ends are trimmed by 8 bases and 6 bases, leaving 13 bases between them.

Sequenced material: PBMCs from the stem cell graft donor, taken from the stem cell graft. This sequence was found in a human donor who donated a stem cell graft to a child with acute myeloid leukemia. The chain uses TRBV7-2 and TRBJ1-4; tentative D gene TRBD1, with 6 bases matching. The CDR3 region has the sequence CASAQGGDEKLFF. Read as DNA, the sequence is TGTGCCAGCGCACAGGGAGGCGATGAAAAACTGTTTTTT. Beyond the CDR3, the reference TRBV7-2 and TRBJ1-4 genes provide the residues; the full variable domain reads: GAGVSQSPSNKVTEKGKDVELRCDPISGHTALYWYRQSLGQGLEFLIYFQGNSAPDKSGLPSDRFSAERTGGSVSTLTIQRTQQEDSAVYLCASAQGGDEKLFFGSGTQLSVL.